Shown below are 6 T cell receptor beta chains from a single sample sequenced in a study of T cell repertoires in cytomegalovirus infection (dated by TCRdb to 2018 to 2020). Sequencing used an Illumina HiSeq 1500. The public reads were reanalyzed by TCRdb: fastp trimming at Q25, MiXCR alignment, in-frame beta chains only. All rows with the same CDR3 protein become a single entry with the most common DNA and genes. The sample yields some 920,000 distinct CDR3 sequences; around a third were counted once. The ten largest clonotypes hold around 15% of the sample. The treatment or condition label, as the study defines it: in vitro stimulation with specific CMV peptide epitopes to enrich CMV-specific T cells. Antigens for these TCRs are unknown. The sequenced sample was cultured CD8+ T cells from PBMCs, obtained from culture after CMV antigen stimulation. Receptors were obtained from a human donor in good health (CMV status not recorded). Some clones in this sample may be carry-over from other donors' samples.

This clonotype was recorded many times. One junction end disagrees with the germline gene, perhaps due to a read error. The chain couples TRBV6-5 to TRBJ2-5; possibly TRBD1 for D (6 bases). The length of the CDR3 is 11 residues. Germline V gene sequence: CDR1 MNHEY, CDR2 SVGAGI. This chain's CDR3 is CASRGEETQYF. The CDR3 coding sequence is TGCGCCAGCAGGGGAGAAGAGACCCAGTACTTC.

The rearrangement joins TRBV19 to TRBJ1-3, with D uncertain. The CDR3 contains 14 residues. V lost 5 bases and J lost 2, with 10 bases in between. CDR1 and CDR2 (germline): LNHDA, SQIVND (reference sequence). The CDR3 here is CASSPGGPGNTIYF. The CDR3 DNA follows: TGTGCCAGTAGTCCAGGAGGACCTGGAAACACCATATATTTT. Drawing the rest from reference TRBV19 and TRBJ1-3, the complete variable domain is DGGITQSPKYLFRKEGQNVTLSCEQNLNHDAMYWYRQDPGQGLRLIYYSQIVNDFQKGDIAEGYSVSREKKESFPLTVTSAQKNPTAFYLCASSPGGPGNTIYFGEGSWLTVV.

The chain employs TRBV19 and TRBJ1-3; tentatively, D is TRBD1 (6 bases). Looked up from germline, CDR1 is LNHDA and CDR2 is SQIVND (reference sequence). Trimming took 4 bases from V and 4 from J, leaving 11 bases between them. This CDR3 is 14 amino acids long. The CDR3 spells CASSTGVTGNTIYF. In DNA form, the CDR3 reads TGTGCCAGTAGTACAGGGGTGACGGGAAACACCATATATTTT.

This clonotype was seen ten or more times. J is TRBJ1-2 and V is TRBV7-9; 10 bases align to TRBD1. Germline V gene sequence: CDR1 SEHNR, CDR2 FQNEAQ (reference sequence). The J segment lost 4 bases and the V segment lost 5 bases, leaving 13 bases of the junction unmatched. This CDR3 spans 17 amino acids. CDR3 DNA: TGTGCCAGCAGCCTCCGGGACAGGGGATGGGTTGGCTATGGCTACACCTTC. Its protein product is CASSLRDRGWVGYGYTF.

This clonotype has more than one count but fewer than ten. The chain combines TRBV25-1 with TRBJ2-5; D perhaps matches TRBD2 (6 bases). CDR1 is MGHDK and CDR2 is SYGVNS in the germline V gene. V lost 7 bases and J 5 bases, leaving 14 bases between the germline ends. The CDR3 contains 13 residues. CDR3 in amino acids: CASTRGGVETQYF. The CDR3 DNA reads as TGTGCCAGCACTCGAGGAGGGGTTGAGACCCAGTACTTC.

The chain has TRBV28 and TRBJ2-5, with 8 positions matching TRBD2. Germline V gene sequence: CDR1 MDHEN, CDR2 SYDVKM. Trimming at V came to 7 bases and at J to 1 base, leaving 14 bases not matched to a gene. There are 17 residues in the CDR3. The CDR3 reads CASNGASGGPPQETQYF. The CDR3 DNA sequence: TGTGCCAGCAACGGGGCGAGCGGGGGCCCTCCCCAAGAGACCCAGTACTTC.